The 25 T cell receptor beta chains below were found in one sample sequenced in a study of cytomegalovirus exposure and HLA in healthy donors. Use of 60 Vbeta and 13 Jbeta primers characterized the PCR. Sequenced by immunoSEQ multiplex PCR; TCRdb stores in-frame clones only, minus some. Counted here are approximately 140,000 clones, around 79% occurring once; the ten biggest clones make up roughly 6.7%. Sequencing used PBMCs. All receptors come from a man aged 50-60 years in good health and CMV-seropositive.

The chain has TRBV6-6 and TRBJ2-7, with 8 nucleotides matching TRBD1. This CDR3 comprises 14 residues. The germline V gene encodes CDR1 MNHNY and CDR2 SVGAGI (reference sequence). V gave up 2 bases and J gave up 3 bases; unmatched junction bases: 3. The CDR3 sequence: CASSYHGTGYEQYF. The CDR3 DNA sequence: TGTGCCAGCAGTTACCACGGGACAGGCTACGAGCAGTACTTC.

In its sample, this clone was seen once. The chain employs TRBV11-2 and TRBJ2-2; perhaps TRBD1 as D (5 bases). This CDR3 has 15 residues. Deletions cut 11 bases from V and 1 base from J, with 17 bases between. The germline V gene has CDR1 SGHAT and CDR2 FQNNGV. In nucleotides, the CDR3 is TGTGCCGGCGCAAAGGCAGGGTTGAACACCGGGGAGCTGTTTTTT. It translates to CAGAKAGLNTGELFF.

With regard to this clone: At one boundary the junction diverges from the germline segment, which might be a read error. The chain is built from TRBV7-9 and TRBJ2-7; weak D call: TRBD2 (6 bases). This CDR3 contains 15 residues. Germline CDR1 reads SEHNR; CDR2 reads FQNEAQ (reference sequence). CDR3 nucleotides: TGTTCCAGCAGCTTTTCAGGAGGGGCGGTGGACGAGCAGTACTTC. Its protein product is CSSSFSGGAVDEQYF.

This chain uses TRBV4-1 with TRBJ1-5; D is unresolved. The CDR3 extends over 15 amino acids. The germline V gene encodes CDR1 MGHRA and CDR2 YSYEKL. V dropped 0 bases and J dropped 6 bases, with 12 bases sitting between them. The CDR3 sequence is CASSQDYGLVQPQHF. CDR3 DNA: TGCGCCAGCAGCCAAGATTATGGGCTCGTTCAGCCCCAGCATTTT.

This clone was picked up a small number of times. This rearrangement joins TRBV27 to TRBJ1-2, with D maybe TRBD1 (5 bases). The V end was cut by 3 bases, the J end by 5 bases, with 13 bases between. CDR3 length: 14 residues. Germline assignment: CDR1 MNHEY and CDR2 SMNVEV (reference sequence). CDR3 residues: CASSLYPGDYGYTF. In DNA, the CDR3 is TGTGCCAGCAGTTTGTATCCGGGGGATTATGGCTACACCTTC.

The V gene is TRBV5-4, the J gene TRBJ2-7, with 11 bases lining up with TRBD2. This CDR3 is 15 amino acids long. The germline CDR1 and CDR2 sequences are SGHNT and YYREEE (reference sequence). J was trimmed by 4 bases and V by 2 bases; bases with no gene match: 5. The CDR3 here is CASSLLAGGPYEQYF. Written as DNA, the CDR3 is TGTGCCAGCAGCTTATTAGCGGGAGGGCCATACGAGCAGTACTTC.

This rearrangement joins TRBV19 to TRBJ1-5; TRBD1 matches 7 bases. CDR3 length equals 13 residues. V dropped 7 bases and J dropped 4; count of bases not matched to a gene: 4. CDR1 and CDR2 from the germline V gene are LNHDA and SQIVND (reference sequence). The CDR3 DNA sequence: TGTGCCAGTAAATCGACAGGGAATCAGCCCCAGCATTTT. This sequence encodes CASKSTGNQPQHF.

This clone occurred a few times. This chain connects TRBV14 to TRBJ2-1, with D hard to call. This CDR3 is built from 13 residues. V was cut by 1 base and J by 4 bases, with 5 bases left in between. Looked up from germline, CDR1 is SGHDN and CDR2 is FVKESK. The CDR3 DNA reads TGTGCCAGCAGCCAAGGGCTTTACAATGAGCAGTTCTTC. This gives the protein CASSQGLYNEQFF.

This clone was detected a few times. The junction departs from germline at one end; a sequencing error may be responsible. This sequence joins TRBV7-9 and TRBJ2-1, with 9 bases fitting TRBD1. This CDR3 is built from 19 residues. Germline CDR1 reads SEHNR; CDR2 reads FQNEAQ (reference sequence). The CDR3, as DNA: TGTTCCAGCAGCTTAGCGAGTGGTGGGTGGGACAGGGCTCACAATGAGCAGTTCTTC. Translating it yields CSSSLASGGWDRAHNEQFF.

V gene TRBV28 combines with J gene TRBJ1-5, with D perhaps matching TRBD1 (6 bases). CDR3 length: 17 amino acids. The ends were cut back, 7 bases at V and 0 bases at J, with 19 bases in the middle. Germline lookup yields CDR1 MDHEN and CDR2 SYDVKM. The CDR3 reads CASNLYWTAYSNQPQHF. The CDR3 DNA reads as TGTGCCAGCAATTTGTATTGGACAGCATATAGCAATCAGCCCCAGCATTTT.

The rearrangement links TRBV5-5 to TRBJ2-7, with TRBD1 matching 10 bases. The CDR3 runs to 15 residues. With 4 bases clipped from V and 4 bases from J, the junction kept 8 bases outside the gene matches. In germline, CDR1 is SGHKS, CDR2 YYEKEE (reference sequence). The CDR3 region is CASSAPDRGPYEQYF. The DNA for the CDR3 is TGTGCCAGCAGCGCGCCAGACAGGGGGCCTTACGAGCAGTACTTC.

This clone was seen only once. The chain combines TRBV4-1 with TRBJ2-5; no firm D call. From germline, CDR1 is MGHRA and CDR2 YSYEKL. The CDR3 totals 14 residues. The ends were cut back, 2 bases at V and 3 bases at J, with 10 bases in the middle. CDR3 residues: CASSQPLEKETQYF. Here the CDR3 DNA reads TGCGCCAGCAGCCAACCCCTGGAGAAAGAGACCCAGTACTTC.

This clone came up a few times. The CDR3: CASSLSLAGSYEQYF. The CDR3 DNA sequence: TGTGCCAGCAGTTTAAGCCTAGCGGGGAGTTACGAGCAGTACTTC. The V call is TRBV28, the J call TRBJ2-7, with 9 bases fitting TRBD2. The junction had 6 bases not matched to a gene; V was cut back by 2 bases and J by 4 bases. Germline V gives CDR1 MDHEN, CDR2 SYDVKM. CDR3 length equals 15 residues. The full variable domain, with the rest looked up from reference TRBV28 and TRBJ2-7, is DVKVTQSSRYLVKRTGEKVFLECVQDMDHENMFWYRQDPGLGLRLIYFSYDVKMKEKGDIPEGYSVSREKKERFSLILESASTNQTSMYLCASSLSLAGSYEQYFGPGTRLTVT.

V is TRBV9 and J is TRBJ2-5, with D maybe TRBD1 (6 bases). Germline CDR1 and CDR2: SGDLS and YYNGEE. The CDR3 runs to 17 residues. V shed 0 bases and J shed 1 base, with 16 bases lying between them. The CDR3 protein is CASSVGGTGTPQETQYF. CDR3 nucleotides: TGTGCCAGCAGCGTAGGGGGAACCGGGACACCCCAAGAGACCCAGTACTTC.

The chain combines TRBV10-2 with TRBJ2-7; 12 bases line up with TRBD2. V dropped 5 bases and J dropped 1; count of bases not matched to a gene: 6. The length of the CDR3 is 16 residues. Per germline, CDR1 WSHSY and CDR2 SAAADI. For the CDR3, the DNA is TGCGCCAGCAGTCCGACTAGCGGGAGCTTGTCCTACGAGCAGTACTTC. Translating it yields CASSPTSGSLSYEQYF.

The gene calls are TRBV19 and TRBJ2-2; 7 positions match TRBD1. The germline V gene encodes CDR1 LNHDA and CDR2 SQIVND (reference sequence). The V segment lost 4 bases and the J segment 0 bases; nucleotides outside the gene matches: 5. This CDR3 has 16 amino acids. CDR3 sequence (DNA): TGTGCCAGTAGTAGATACAGGGGAACGAACACCGGGGAGCTGTTTTTT. Translating it yields CASSRYRGTNTGELFF. Together with reference TRBV19 and TRBJ2-2, the CDR3 gives the full variable domain: DGGITQSPKYLFRKEGQNVTLSCEQNLNHDAMYWYRQDPGQGLRLIYYSQIVNDFQKGDIAEGYSVSREKKESFPLTVTSAQKNPTAFYLCASSRYRGTNTGELFFGEGSRLTVL.

This chain links TRBV4-1 with TRBJ2-5; 8 nucleotides line up with TRBD2. The CDR3 extends over 17 amino acids. Germline V lookup: CDR1 MGHRA, CDR2 YSYEKL. J was trimmed by 5 bases and V by 4 bases; bases with no gene match: 15. The CDR3 loop reads CASSRAGTRATTETQYF. The CDR3 coding sequence is TGCGCCAGCAGCCGAGCCGGGACTAGAGCAACTACGGAGACCCAGTACTTC.

For the CDR3, the DNA is TGCAGTGCTGGCGAGCAGTTCTTC. This gives the protein CSAGEQFF. The chain is built from TRBV20-1 and TRBJ2-1; D uncertain. This CDR3 region has 8 residues. Germline lookup yields CDR1 DFQATT and CDR2 SNEGSKA (reference sequence). The germline V and J ends were trimmed by 5 bases and 10 bases, with 3 bases remaining between them.

The rearrangement uses TRBV27 and TRBJ2-1; TRBD2 is a possible D gene (6 bases). Germline loops: CDR1 MNHEY, CDR2 SMNVEV (reference sequence). Trimming removed 6 bases at V and 6 bases at J, with 18 bases between. The CDR3 covers 15 residues. For the CDR3, the DNA is TGTGCCAGCAGCTCCGGGCCCGCCGGGAGCAATGAGCAGTTCTTC. It codes for CASSSGPAGSNEQFF.

The chain is built from TRBV5-6 and TRBJ2-3; tentative D call: TRBD2 (5 bases). V dropped 2 bases and J dropped 6 bases, with 16 bases sitting between them. Germline assignment: CDR1 SGHDT and CDR2 YYEEEE. The CDR3 runs 15 residues. The CDR3 DNA reads TGTGCCAGCAGCTTCGTGAAGCGGAGCTGGGATACGCAGTATTTT. This translates into CASSFVKRSWDTQYF.

The chain couples TRBV11-2 to TRBJ2-3; D gene unclear. The CDR3 totals 12 residues. Germline values: CDR1 SGHAT, CDR2 FQNNGV. V lost 1 base, J lost 4 bases, and 3 bases lay in between. The CDR3 nucleotides read TGTGCCAGCAGCTTAGTCTCAGATACGCAGTATTTT. It translates to CASSLVSDTQYF.

V is TRBV5-1 and J is TRBJ2-3; TRBD2 matches 11 bases. The V and J ends lost 4 bases and 3 bases, in that order; junction bases with no gene match: 7. CDR3 length: 16 residues. The germline V gene encodes CDR1 SGHRS and CDR2 YFSETQ. This CDR3 is CASSELLAGVTDTQYF. The CDR3 bases are TGCGCCAGCAGCGAGTTACTAGCGGGAGTGACAGATACGCAGTATTTT.

V usage is TRBV2 and J usage is TRBJ2-3, with 7 positions matching TRBD1. The CDR3 has 14 residues. The germline V gene has CDR1 SNHLY and CDR2 FYNNEI. The J segment lost 2 bases and the V segment lost 7 bases, leaving 6 bases of the junction unmatched. Written as DNA, the CDR3 is TGTGCCAGCACTAGGGGGCAGACCACAGATACGCAGTATTTT. As protein: CASTRGQTTDTQYF.

The CDR3 nucleotides read TGTGCCAGCAGCCCGACGGGAAGCACAGATACGCAGTATTTT. It codes for CASSPTGSTDTQYF. V is TRBV4-2 and J is TRBJ2-3; D may be TRBD2 (5 bases). V lost 4 bases to trimming and J lost 0 bases, with 8 bases between them. The CDR3 contains 14 residues. Germline CDR1 LGHNA, CDR2 YNFKEQ.

The chain has TRBV27 and TRBJ1-1, with 7 nucleotides matching TRBD1. The junction had 8 bases not matched to a gene; V was cut back by 4 bases and J by 3 bases. The germline CDR1 and CDR2 sequences are MNHEY and SMNVEV (reference sequence). CDR3 length: 15 amino acids. The CDR3 spells CASSSTGAGDTEAFF. CDR3 sequence (DNA): TGTGCCAGCAGTTCTACAGGGGCCGGGGACACTGAAGCTTTCTTT.